One and the same sample provided the 31 T cell receptor beta chains below, sequenced in a study of PD-1 blockade in classical Hodgkin lymphoma. TCRdb's copy holds only in-frame clones and misses some; the assay was immunoSEQ multiplex PCR. The table lists tens of thousands of clones, 75% to 90% of them singletons. All the patients suffered relapse after autologous stem cell transplantation, and brentuximab vedotin exposure differed. Source: peripheral blood mononuclear cells (PBMCs), taken at baseline. The receptors originated from a human donor with classical Hodgkin lymphoma.

This rearrangement joins TRBV6-5 to TRBJ1-2; tentatively, D is TRBD1 (6 bases). Germline loops: CDR1 MNHEY, CDR2 SVGAGI. There are 11 residues in the CDR3. V lost 6 bases and J 8 bases, leaving 10 bases between the germline ends. The CDR3 sequence is CASRRGGGYTF. CDR3 DNA sequence: TGTGCCAGCAGGAGGGGGGGAGGCTACACCTTC.

The rearrangement links TRBV6-7 to TRBJ2-2; 9 positions agree with TRBD2. TRBV6-7 is recorded as an ORF, its role being uncertain. There are 18 residues in the CDR3. The J segment lost 3 bases and the V segment lost 2 bases, leaving 10 bases of the junction unmatched. CDR3 residues: CASSYPIPSGGYTGELFF. The CDR3 region has the DNA TGTGCCAGCAGTTACCCTATCCCCAGCGGGGGGTACACCGGGGAGCTGTTTTTT.

The chain uses TRBV20-1 and TRBJ1-2; D is uncertain. Trimming removed 1 base at V and 7 bases at J, with 7 bases between. CDR3 size: 11 residues. Germline values: CDR1 DFQATT, CDR2 SNEGSKA (reference sequence). CDR3 loop: CSARADLGYTF. The CDR3 nucleotides read TGCAGTGCTAGAGCGGATCTTGGCTACACCTTC.

V gene TRBV7-8 combines with J gene TRBJ1-5; D gene ambiguous. The germline gives CDR1 SGHVS, CDR2 FQNEAQ. V was shortened by 1 base and J by 0 bases, with 7 bases between the two germline ends. This CDR3 contains 15 residues. CDR3 amino acids: CASSLGLDSNQPQHF. CDR3 DNA: TGTGCCAGCAGCTTAGGTTTGGATAGCAATCAGCCCCAGCATTTT.

The J gene is TRBJ1-1, the V gene TRBV19, with unresolved D. The V end lost 4 bases, the J end lost 7 bases, and 10 bases lay between the germline ends. CDR3 length equals 12 residues. Germline CDR1 is LNHDA and CDR2 is SQIVND (reference sequence). CDR3 bases: TGTGCCAGTAGTACTTATTCCAGTGAAGCTTTCTTT. It is translated as CASSTYSSEAFF.

This clone appeared a single time. This CDR3 is CASSQVPSVSGQPQHF. CDR3 nucleotide sequence: TGCGCCAGCAGCCAAGTACCATCGGTCAGCGGGCAGCCCCAGCATTTT. The gene calls are TRBV4-1 and TRBJ1-5; no clear D. V gave up 1 base and J gave up 7 bases, with 17 bases separating them. The CDR3 extends over 16 amino acids. Germline assignment: CDR1 MGHRA and CDR2 YSYEKL.

The chain combines TRBV14 with TRBJ2-7; TRBD1 agrees at 10 bases. Losses at the gene ends were 0 bases for V and 3 bases for J; bases not matched to a gene: 5. The germline CDR1 and CDR2 sequences are SGHDN and FVKESK. The CDR3 consists of 16 residues. The CDR3 protein is CASSQERDRGSYEQYF. The CDR3 DNA follows: TGTGCCAGCAGCCAAGAACGGGACAGGGGAAGCTACGAGCAGTACTTC.

The chain employs TRBV14 and TRBJ1-1, with D uncertain. The CDR3 length is 13 residues. The germline V gene has CDR1 SGHDN and CDR2 FVKESK. V gave up 1 base and J gave up 3 bases, with 6 bases separating them. The CDR3 loop reads CASSQGLDTEAFF. The CDR3 bases are TGTGCCAGCAGCCAAGGGTTGGACACTGAAGCTTTCTTT.

As for this clone: An end of the junction differs from the germline gene, which may be a read error. This same CDR3 is encoded by further DNA sequences in the sample. V and J are TRBV19 and TRBJ2-7; a possible D gene is TRBD1 (5 bases). Germline V CDR1 and CDR2: LNHDA, SQIVND (reference sequence). CDR3 size: 12 residues. The CDR3 reads CASSTQGSEQYF. In DNA form, the CDR3 reads TGTGCCAGTAGTACCCAGGGTTCCGAGCAGTACTTT. Filled out from reference TRBV19 and TRBJ2-7, the complete variable domain reads DGGITQSPKYLFRKEGQNVTLSCEQNLNHDAMYWYRQDPGQGLRLIYYSQIVNDFQKGDIAEGYSVSREKKESFPLTVTSAQKNPTAFYLCASSTQGSEQYFGPGTRLTVT.

V gene TRBV18 combines with J gene TRBJ2-3; 10 bases map to TRBD2. The V gene's germline CDR1 is KGHSH and CDR2 LQKENI. The length of the CDR3 is 16 residues. V lost 3 bases to trimming and J lost 3 bases; unmatched junction nucleotides: 6. The CDR3 is CASSPAGLAATDTQYF. In DNA form, the CDR3 reads TGTGCCAGCTCACCCGCCGGACTAGCGGCGACAGATACGCAGTATTTT.

The chain combines TRBV12-5 with TRBJ2-7; tentative D call: TRBD2 (6 bases). V was pared by 1 base and J by 0 bases, with 10 bases between. CDR1 is LGHNT, CDR2 FRNRAP, per germline. The CDR3 extends over 15 amino acids. The CDR3 DNA reads TGTGCTAGTGGTTTGGGGGACTTGGGCTCCTACGAGCAGTACTTC. It specifies CASGLGDLGSYEQYF.

This clone came up a few times. The chain links TRBV30 to TRBJ1-6, with D possibly TRBD1 on 6 matching bases. CDR3 length: 13 residues. With 5 bases removed from V and 7 bases from J, the gap between germline ends came to 12 bases. CDR1 and CDR2 from the germline V gene are GTSNPN and SVGIG (reference sequence). In DNA form, the CDR3 reads TGTGCCTGGGACGGAGGGGGGAATTCACCCCTCCACTTT. Translation: CAWDGGGNSPLHF.

V and J are TRBV9 and TRBJ1-4; the match to TRBD1 covers 9 bases. CDR1 SGDLS and CDR2 YYNGEE come from the germline V gene. J lost 4 bases, V lost 3 bases, and 7 bases had no gene match. The CDR3 sequence is 16 residues long. CDR3 amino acids: CASSAGTGWINEKLFF. The DNA of the CDR3 is TGTGCCAGCAGCGCCGGGACAGGGTGGATTAATGAAAAACTGTTTTTT.

This chain connects TRBV4-1 to TRBJ2-7; no clear D gene. From germline, CDR1 is MGHRA and CDR2 YSYEKL. The V end lost 0 bases, the J end lost 5 bases, and 14 bases lay between the germline ends. The CDR3 length is 15 residues. Here the CDR3 reads CASSQDLTSDDEQYF. The CDR3, as DNA: TGCGCCAGCAGCCAAGATCTGACATCAGACGACGAGCAGTACTTC.

The CDR3 here is CASSEIAGGADTQYF. CDR3 nucleotide sequence: TGTGCCAGCAGTGAAATAGCGGGGGGGGCAGATACGCAGTATTTT. The V call is TRBV6-1, the J call TRBJ2-3; 11 bases fit TRBD2. This CDR3 is built from 15 residues. The germline gives CDR1 MNHNS, CDR2 SASEGT. V gave up 2 bases and J gave up 4 bases; unmatched junction bases: 2.

The chain is built from TRBV7-2 and TRBJ2-4, with TRBD2 as a possible D gene (6 bases). Germline-derived CDR1 and CDR2 are SGHTA and FQGNSA. The CDR3 has 15 residues. The V and J ends lost 3 bases and 7 bases respectively, with 16 bases between them. DNA for the CDR3: TGTGCCAGCAGCTTGGGCCCGTCGAGCGGGAACATTCAGTACTTC. Its protein product is CASSLGPSSGNIQYF.

This clone appeared once. V usage is TRBV28 and J usage is TRBJ1-2; D is uncertain. V lost 7 bases to trimming and J lost 4 bases, with 16 bases between them. This CDR3 has 14 amino acids. CDR1 is MDHEN and CDR2 is SYDVKM in the germline V gene. CDR3 sequence: CASTTTSIAYGYTF. CDR3 DNA sequence: TGTGCCAGCACCACCACTTCGATTGCCTATGGCTACACCTTC.

The chain employs TRBV2 and TRBJ1-6, with 7 bases that match TRBD1. Trimming took 7 bases from V and 0 from J; bases not matched to a gene: 3. This CDR3 is built from 15 residues. The germline gives CDR1 SNHLY, CDR2 FYNNEI. CDR3 sequence (DNA): TGTGCCAGCACTAGGGACAGCTCCTATAATTCACCCCTCCACTTT. As protein: CASTRDSSYNSPLHF. Combining the CDR3 with reference TRBV2 and TRBJ1-6 gives the whole variable domain EPEVTQTPSHQVTQMGQEVILRCVPISNHLYFYWYRQILGQKVEFLVSFYNNEISEKSEIFDDQFSVERPDGSNFTLKIRSTKLEDSAMYFCASTRDSSYNSPLHFGNGTRLTVT.

For the CDR3, the DNA is TGCGCCAGCAGCCGGCCGGGACTGCTCACAGATACGCAGTATTTT. It translates to CASSRPGLLTDTQYF. The V and J genes are TRBV4-1 and TRBJ2-3; TRBD2 is a possible D gene (6 bases). V was pared by 4 bases and J by 2 bases, with 13 bases between. The CDR3 covers 15 residues. Germline CDR1 and CDR2: MGHRA and YSYEKL.

The CDR3 protein is CASRPLQGLDTEAFF. DNA of the CDR3: TGTGCCAGCAGGCCCCTCCAGGGGTTGGACACTGAAGCTTTCTTT. The V and J genes are TRBV13 and TRBJ1-1, with D perhaps TRBD1 (6 bases). The CDR3 spans 15 residues. Per the germline V gene, CDR1 is PRHDT and CDR2 is FYEKMQ (reference sequence). Trimming left V 6 bases short and J 3 bases short, with 17 bases between.

By share, this clone counts as medium-sized. The chain uses TRBV12-5 and TRBJ1-1; D gene uncertain. In germline, CDR1 is LGHNT, CDR2 FRNRAP. V lost 4 bases to trimming and J lost 4 bases, with 16 bases between them. The length of the CDR3 is 15 residues. Here the CDR3 DNA reads TGTGCTAGTGGTTATGGTTGGGGAAACGGCACTGAAGCTTTCTTT. It specifies CASGYGWGNGTEAFF.

In this sample, this clone turned up once. This rearrangement joins TRBV14 to TRBJ2-5; 7 nucleotides agree with TRBD2. Germline trimming cut 0 bases from V and 0 bases from J; bases unmatched to any gene: 10. CDR1 SGHDN and CDR2 FVKESK come from the germline V gene. This CDR3 spans 18 amino acids. CDR3: CASSQDLPRGTYQETQYF. CDR3 sequence (DNA): TGTGCCAGCAGCCAAGATCTGCCGCGGGGGACGTACCAAGAGACCCAGTACTTC.

The chain is built from TRBV7-2 and TRBJ1-1, with unresolved D. Deletions cut 6 bases from V and 2 bases from J, with 16 bases between. Looked up from germline, CDR1 is SGHTA and CDR2 is FQGNSA. The CDR3 has 15 amino acids. CDR3: CASRQGLHVNTEAFF. CDR3 in DNA: TGTGCCAGCAGGCAAGGACTTCACGTAAACACTGAAGCTTTCTTT.

The J gene is TRBJ2-2, the V gene TRBV6-5; TRBD1 might be the D (5 bases). V lost 0 bases and J 6 bases, leaving 14 bases between the germline ends. The CDR3 spans 16 residues. Germline-derived CDR1 and CDR2 are MNHEY and SVGAGI. The CDR3 reads CASSYSKGLFAGELFF. CDR3 sequence (DNA): TGTGCCAGCAGTTACTCGAAGGGGCTCTTCGCCGGGGAGCTGTTTTTT.

The chain links TRBV27 to TRBJ1-2; possibly TRBD1 for D (5 bases). Trimming cost V 3 bases and J 5 bases, with 16 bases left between them. Germline V gives CDR1 MNHEY, CDR2 SMNVEV (reference sequence). The CDR3 has 15 amino acids. The CDR3 nucleotides read TGTGCCAGCAGTTTTGGGGGGGTAAACTTGTATGGCTACACCTTC. Protein sequence: CASSFGGVNLYGYTF.

The chain has TRBV2 and TRBJ1-5, with 8 bases identical to TRBD1. Germline trimming cut 2 bases from V and 10 bases from J; bases unmatched to any gene: 7. This CDR3 has 14 residues. Germline loops: CDR1 SNHLY, CDR2 FYNNEI. The CDR3 nucleotides are TGTGCCAGCAGTGAACAGGGGGCGGGAGAACCCCAGCATTTT. Translation gives CASSEQGAGEPQHF.

This sequence joins TRBV4-2 and TRBJ1-2; 7 nucleotides agree with TRBD1. This CDR3 comprises 16 residues. The V gene end was trimmed by 2 bases and the J gene end by 1 base; junction bases not matched to a gene: 7. Germline V CDR1 and CDR2: LGHNA, YNFKEQ. Here the CDR3 reads CASSQLGTADNYGYTF. The CDR3 bases are TGTGCCAGCAGCCAACTGGGGACAGCGGATAACTATGGCTACACCTTC.

The rearrangement joins TRBV10-3 to TRBJ1-1; 7 positions match TRBD1. The J segment lost 0 bases and the V segment lost 8 bases, leaving 6 bases of the junction unmatched. Germline V gene lookup returns CDR1 ENHRY and CDR2 SYGVKD. The CDR3 has 14 residues. The DNA of the CDR3 is TGTGCCATCGGGGTAACAGGGGTGAACACTGAAGCTTTCTTT. Translated, it gives CAIGVTGVNTEAFF.

Concerning this clone itself: At the DNA level, this CDR3 is encoded by other sequences in the same sample as well. J is TRBJ1-1 and V is TRBV2, with 10 bases fitting TRBD1. Germline loops: CDR1 SNHLY, CDR2 FYNNEI. The junction had 3 bases not matched to a gene; V was cut back by 4 bases and J by 1 base. This CDR3 region has 15 residues. The CDR3 loop reads CASSGQGATNTEAFF. In DNA, the CDR3 is TGTGCCAGCAGTGGACAGGGGGCCACGAACACTGAAGCTTTCTTT. The entire variable domain, with the rest obtained from reference TRBV2 and TRBJ1-1, is as follows: EPEVTQTPSHQVTQMGQEVILRCVPISNHLYFYWYRQILGQKVEFLVSFYNNEISEKSEIFDDQFSVERPDGSNFTLKIRSTKLEDSAMYFCASSGQGATNTEAFFGQGTRLTVV.

The CDR3 is CASGLVIRGANYGYTF. The CDR3, as DNA: TGTGCTAGTGGTTTGGTAATCCGGGGGGCCAACTATGGCTACACCTTC. This chain uses TRBV12-5 with TRBJ1-2, with D perhaps matching TRBD1 (6 bases). V lost 0 bases and J 2 bases, leaving 13 bases between the germline ends. CDR1 is LGHNT and CDR2 is FRNRAP in the germline V gene. CDR3 length: 16 amino acids.

The chain uses TRBV5-4 and TRBJ2-1; 8 nucleotides align to TRBD2. V dropped 6 bases and J dropped 7; count of bases not matched to a gene: 9. The CDR3 extends over 14 amino acids. From germline, CDR1 is SGHNT and CDR2 YYREEE (reference sequence). This chain's CDR3 is CASTSGLARNEQFF. The CDR3 DNA follows: TGTGCCAGCACCTCCGGACTAGCAAGGAATGAGCAGTTCTTC.